The rows below give T cell receptor beta chains drawn from one sample of a study of graft-versus-host responses after intestinal transplantation. Sequencing was performed with immunoSEQ multiplex PCR; in TCRdb, only in-frame clones are kept and a portion is missing. The repertoire holds about 54,000 clones, roughly nine tenths seen once, with over 4.5% in the top ten. The sequences come from PBMCs, collected roughly 660 days after intestinal transplant. The origin of the receptors is a human patient who received an intestinal transplant, so some T cells may come from the graft donor. Each CDR3 is given with its conserved first and last residue. Each record gives: J gene, clone size, V gene, CDR3 protein. Expanded clones get a size class; other rows say once, few or many, or leave the size out.

>TRBJ2-2|NA|TRBV7-9
CASSWGAQGENTGELFF
>TRBJ1-1|NA|TRBV7-9
CASSFFPEAFF
>TRBJ1-1|NA|TRBV6-4
CASSDRHTEAFF
>TRBJ1-5|NA|TRBV10-2
CASSEPSGGGQPQHF
>TRBJ2-7|NA|TRBV5-4
CASSYRGAREQYF
>TRBJ1-1|NA|TRBV25-1
CASEAFTEAFF
>TRBJ2-7|NA|TRBV20-1
CSATTGYEQYF
>TRBJ2-7|few|TRBV29-1
CSVSTQRAYEQYF
>TRBJ2-7|NA|TRBV15
CATSRTGGEYEQYF
>TRBJ2-7|NA|TRBV7-9
CASSSGGRSYEQYF